The 27 T cell receptor beta chains presented below share a single source sample, sequenced in a study of blood T cell repertoires in COVID-19. Libraries were prepared by immunoSEQ multiplex PCR; TCRdb keeps only in-frame clonotypes and omits some of them. In the table there are about 75,000 clones, roughly nine tenths of which are singletons. Sample: peripheral blood. These receptor sequences come from a human donor in a cohort sampled during active COVID-19.

This rearrangement joins TRBV7-2 to TRBJ2-7; 12 bases are shared with TRBD1. Looked up from germline, CDR1 is SGHTA and CDR2 is FQGNSA. V was clipped by 2 bases and J by 6 bases; unmatched bases: 8. The CDR3 is 16 residues long. CDR3 amino acids: CASSLRSRDRGREQYF. CDR3 in DNA: TGTGCCAGCAGCTTAAGGTCACGGGACAGGGGGCGCGAGCAGTACTTC.

The genes are TRBV29-1 and TRBJ2-5, with 9 bases that match TRBD2. Germline assignment: CDR1 SQVTM and CDR2 ANQGSEA. The V segment lost 1 base and the J segment 5 bases; nucleotides outside the gene matches: 5. The CDR3 consists of 14 residues. The CDR3 bases are TGCAGCGTTGAAGGCGGGGGGGCCTGGGAGACCCAGTACTTC. Translated, it gives CSVEGGGAWETQYF. Complete variable domain (other parts from reference TRBV29-1 and TRBJ2-5): SAVISQKPSRDICQRGTSLTIQCQVDSQVTMMFWYRQQPGQSLTLIATANQGSEATYESGFVIDKFPISRPNLTFSTLTVSNMSPEDSSIYLCSVEGGGAWETQYFGPGTRLLVL.

The chain uses TRBV15 and TRBJ2-5; D might be TRBD1 (5 bases). The CDR3 is made up of 15 amino acids. Trimming left V 3 bases short and J 6 bases short, with 17 bases between. Germline V gene data show CDR1 as LNHNV and CDR2 as YYDKDF (reference sequence). In nucleotides, the CDR3 is TGTGCCACCAGCAGGGCCCAGGGTTCCCAGAAGACCCAGTACTTC. Encoded protein: CATSRAQGSQKTQYF.

CDR3 in DNA: TGCGCCAGCAGCCGAGGGAATCAAGAGACCCAGTACTTC. It codes for CASSRGNQETQYF. The chain is built from TRBV5-1 and TRBJ2-5, with a tentative D call TRBD2 (5 bases). The germline V gene encodes CDR1 SGHRS and CDR2 YFSETQ. The CDR3 is 13 amino acids. Trimming left V 4 bases short and J 2 bases short, with 9 bases between.

This chain uses TRBV3-1 (or the pseudogene TRBV3-2) with TRBJ2-1; D perhaps matches TRBD1 (6 bases). The CDR3 loop spans 16 amino acids. Per the germline V gene, CDR1 is LGHDT and CDR2 is YNNKEL (reference sequence). V dropped 0 bases and J dropped 4 bases, with 13 bases sitting between them. The CDR3 DNA reads TGTGCCAGCAGCCAAGATCTAGGGACACGGTACAATGAGCAGTTCTTC. It translates to CASSQDLGTRYNEQFF.

This clone has a handful of counts. The rearrangement links TRBV6-2 or TRBV6-3 to TRBJ2-1; weak D call: TRBD1 (5 bases). Germline V lookup: CDR1 MNHEY, CDR2 SVGEGT. This CDR3 is 15 amino acids long. V was pared by 4 bases and J by 4 bases, with 14 bases between. The CDR3 sequence is CASSSGQAGYNEQFF. CDR3 DNA: TGTGCCAGCAGTTCAGGGCAGGCTGGTTACAATGAGCAGTTCTTC.

The chain uses TRBV11-2 and TRBJ2-7, with TRBD1 matching over 10 bases. The V gene's germline CDR1 is SGHAT and CDR2 FQNNGV. This CDR3 has 15 residues. The V gene end was trimmed by 5 bases and the J gene end by 3 bases; junction bases not matched to a gene: 7. The CDR3 nucleotides read TGTGCCAGCAGCCCAGGACAGGGGGATTTCTACGAGCAGTACTTC. Amino acids: CASSPGQGDFYEQYF.

V gene TRBV5-1 combines with J gene TRBJ1-4, with 11 bases matching TRBD1. The germline V gene encodes CDR1 SGHRS and CDR2 YFSETQ. The CDR3 runs to 16 residues. Losses at the gene ends were 0 bases for V and 9 bases for J; bases not matched to a gene: 7. Written as DNA, the CDR3 is TGCGCCAGCAGCTTGGAGCCGGGACAGGGGGGAAAAAAACTGTTTTTT. Its translation: CASSLEPGQGGKKLFF.

This chain connects TRBV5-1 to TRBJ2-2; D possibly corresponds to TRBD2 (6 bases). Looked up from germline, CDR1 is SGHRS and CDR2 is YFSETQ. The germline V and J ends were trimmed by 0 bases and 6 bases, with 12 bases remaining between them. CDR3 length: 15 amino acids. The CDR3 coding sequence is TGCGCCAGCAGCTTGGGCGGGGAACGGGCCGGGGAGCTGTTTTTT. Amino acid sequence: CASSLGGERAGELFF.

The chain links TRBV9 to TRBJ2-1; 10 bases agree with TRBD2. The CDR3 totals 16 residues. Trimming at V came to 3 bases and at J to 3 bases, leaving 6 bases not matched to a gene. Per the germline V gene, CDR1 is SGDLS and CDR2 is YYNGEE. The CDR3 sequence is CASSEPLAGVYNEQFF. The CDR3 bases are TGTGCCAGCAGCGAACCGCTAGCGGGAGTCTACAATGAGCAGTTCTTC.

The chain recombines TRBV12-5 with TRBJ1-6; D gene uncertain. Trimming took 1 base from V and 10 from J, leaving 5 bases between them. Looked up from germline, CDR1 is LGHNT and CDR2 is FRNRAP. CDR3 length: 12 residues. The CDR3 reads CASGLDTSPLHF. In nucleotides, the CDR3 is TGTGCTAGTGGTTTGGACACCTCACCCCTCCACTTT.

V and J are TRBV6-5 and TRBJ1-1; 8 bases align to TRBD1. The CDR3 loop spans 14 amino acids. V was clipped by 4 bases and J by 1 base; unmatched bases: 2. CDR1 MNHEY and CDR2 SVGAGI come from the germline V gene. The CDR3 is CASSLGTGNTEAFF. CDR3 sequence (DNA): TGTGCCAGCAGTTTAGGGACAGGGAACACTGAAGCTTTCTTT.

This clone was seen only once. The chain links TRBV7-9 to TRBJ2-5; 9 nucleotides line up with TRBD2. V shed 3 bases and J 2 bases; nucleotides not matched to a gene: 10. CDR3 length equals 17 residues. Germline CDR1 and CDR2: SEHNR and FQNEAQ (reference sequence). The CDR3 protein is CASSFGLAGSGQETQYF. In nucleotides, the CDR3 is TGTGCCAGCAGCTTTGGGCTAGCGGGAAGCGGGCAAGAGACCCAGTACTTC. The full variable domain, completed using reference TRBV7-9 and TRBJ2-5, is DTGVSQNPRHKITKRGQNVTFRCDPISEHNRLYWYRQTLGQGPEFLTYFQNEAQLEKSRLLSDRFSAERPKGSFSTLEIQRTEQGDSAMYLCASSFGLAGSGQETQYFGPGTRLLVL.

The chain has TRBV3-1 (or the pseudogene TRBV3-2) and TRBJ1-6; D not resolved. This CDR3 spans 18 amino acids. The germline V gene has CDR1 LGHDT and CDR2 YNNKEL (reference sequence). Between the trimmed V and J ends, which lost 1 base and 0 bases, there was a span of 13 bases. CDR3 residues: CASSQGLFSVSYNSPLHF. CDR3 sequence (DNA): TGTGCCAGCAGCCAAGGTTTGTTCAGCGTCTCCTATAATTCACCCCTCCACTTT.

The rearrangement joins TRBV18 to TRBJ2-3; TRBD1 aligns across 8 bases. Germline assignment: CDR1 KGHSH and CDR2 LQKENI. The CDR3 totals 14 residues. V was clipped by 3 bases and J by 6 bases; unmatched bases: 5. The CDR3 DNA reads as TGTGCCAGCTCACCTGGACAGGGCTCGGATACGCAGTATTTT. It translates to CASSPGQGSDTQYF. Variable domain in full (rest from reference TRBV18 and TRBJ2-3): NAGVMQNPRHLVRRRGQEARLRCSPMKGHSHVYWYRQLPEEGLKFMVYLQKENIIDESGMPKERFSAEFPKEGPSILRIQQVVRGDSAAYFCASSPGQGSDTQYFGPGTRLTVL.

The V and J genes are TRBV7-9 and TRBJ2-3, with 7 nucleotides matching TRBD1. The ends lost 5 bases at V and 2 bases at J; junction bases unmatched: 7. The CDR3 is made up of 15 amino acids. CDR1 and CDR2 from the germline V gene are SEHNR and FQNEAQ (reference sequence). The CDR3 DNA reads TGTGCCAGCAGCCCGGGACAGCTAAACACAGATACGCAGTATTTT. This encodes CASSPGQLNTDTQYF.

This chain connects TRBV7-8 to TRBJ2-2, with 10 bases aligning to TRBD2. CDR1 is SGHVS, CDR2 FQNEAQ, per germline. V shed 2 bases, J shed 4 bases, and the junction held 7 bases outside the gene matches. The length of the CDR3 is 17 residues. DNA of the CDR3: TGTGCCAGCAGCTTAAGGGTAGCGGGAGGTGGCACCGGGGAGCTGTTTTTT. As protein: CASSLRVAGGGTGELFF.

This clone was observed many times. This chain's CDR3 is CSASRGQGNQPQHF. The CDR3 DNA is TGCAGTGCTAGTAGGGGACAGGGTAATCAGCCCCAGCATTTT. The rearrangement joins TRBV20-1 to TRBJ1-5, with TRBD1 identical over 9 bases. Losses at the gene ends were 3 bases for V and 4 bases for J; bases not matched to a gene: 4. This CDR3 has 14 amino acids. CDR1 and CDR2 (germline): DFQATT, SNEGSKA (reference sequence).

The genes are TRBV19 and TRBJ2-1; a possible D gene is TRBD2 (5 bases). The length of the CDR3 is 14 residues. Germline lookup yields CDR1 LNHDA and CDR2 SQIVND (reference sequence). V was clipped by 0 bases and J by 4 bases, with 7 bases between them. The chain's CDR3 is CASSIDGGYNEQFF. The CDR3 DNA follows: TGTGCCAGTAGTATAGATGGAGGATACAATGAGCAGTTCTTC.

The chain employs TRBV6-2 or TRBV6-3 and TRBJ2-1; TRBD1 matches at 9 bases. CDR1 and CDR2 (germline): MNHEY, SVGEGT. V lost 5 bases, J lost 2 bases, and 10 bases stayed unmatched. This CDR3 has 17 amino acids. The CDR3 is CASSPGAGTGTYNEQFF. The DNA of the CDR3 is TGTGCCAGCAGTCCAGGTGCCGGGACAGGGACCTACAATGAGCAGTTCTTC.

CDR3 sequence: CASSRSGGVQETQYF. The CDR3 nucleotides read TGTGCCAGCAGCCGTAGCGGGGGGGTCCAAGAGACCCAGTACTTC. The chain carries TRBV7-8 and TRBJ2-5; 11 bases fit TRBD2. Germline CDR1 reads SGHVS; CDR2 reads FQNEAQ. The CDR3 spans 15 residues. V gave up 5 bases and J gave up 1 base; unmatched junction bases: 3.

This sequence joins TRBV18 and TRBJ2-1; D not resolved. In germline, CDR1 is KGHSH, CDR2 LQKENI. V was clipped by 8 bases and J by 0 bases, with 11 bases between them. The CDR3 loop spans 14 amino acids. The CDR3 reads CASASESSYNEQFF. CDR3 nucleotides: TGTGCCAGCGCGTCGGAGAGCTCCTACAATGAGCAGTTCTTC.

This clone has just one count. The V call is TRBV18, the J call TRBJ1-2; possibly TRBD1 for D (5 bases). Trimming removed 0 bases at V and 4 bases at J, with 12 bases between. Germline CDR1 and CDR2: KGHSH and LQKENI. The CDR3 sequence is 15 residues long. This CDR3 is CASSPPGGEGYGYTF. The CDR3 DNA is TGTGCCAGCTCACCACCGGGAGGGGAGGGCTATGGCTACACCTTC.

The J gene is TRBJ2-5, the V gene TRBV29-1, with TRBD2 as a possible D gene (5 bases). V lost 6 bases, J lost 4 bases, and 18 bases lay in between. This CDR3 has 14 residues. The germline V gene encodes CDR1 SQVTM and CDR2 ANQGSEA. The DNA for the CDR3 is TGCAGCGTCTCACCCCCTAACGAGGGAGAGACCCAGTACTTC. It encodes CSVSPPNEGETQYF. Using reference TRBV29-1 and TRBJ2-5 for the parts outside the CDR3, the full variable domain is SAVISQKPSRDICQRGTSLTIQCQVDSQVTMMFWYRQQPGQSLTLIATANQGSEATYESGFVIDKFPISRPNLTFSTLTVSNMSPEDSSIYLCSVSPPNEGETQYFGPGTRLLVL.

In DNA, the CDR3 is TGTGCCAGCAGTCCCTCTGAGACCCAGTACTTC. Its translation: CASSPSETQYF. The chain has TRBV25-1 and TRBJ2-5; D is undetermined. The V gene lost 5 bases and the J gene lost 5 bases, with 6 bases spanning the gap. This CDR3 spans 11 amino acids. Germline lookup yields CDR1 MGHDK and CDR2 SYGVNS. Supplemented by reference TRBV25-1 and TRBJ2-5, the full variable domain reads EADIYQTPRYLVIGTGKKITLECSQTMGHDKMYWYQQDPGMELHLIHYSYGVNSTEKGDLSSESTVSRIRTEHFPLTLESARPSHTSQYLCASSPSETQYFGPGTRLLVL.

This sequence joins TRBV28 and TRBJ1-1; no firm D call. The V gene's germline CDR1 is MDHEN and CDR2 SYDVKM. This CDR3 spans 14 amino acids. V shed 5 bases and J shed 5 bases, with 15 bases lying between them. In nucleotides, the CDR3 is TGTGCCAGCAGTCCCGGAGGCGTAGGGACTGAAGCTTTCTTT. Its translation: CASSPGGVGTEAFF. Filled out from reference TRBV28 and TRBJ1-1, the complete variable domain reads DVKVTQSSRYLVKRTGEKVFLECVQDMDHENMFWYRQDPGLGLRLIYFSYDVKMKEKGDIPEGYSVSREKKERFSLILESASTNQTSMYLCASSPGGVGTEAFFGQGTRLTVV.

This clone turned up a few times. The chain couples TRBV25-1 to TRBJ1-1, with 8 bases aligning to TRBD1. J lost 9 bases, V lost 3 bases, and 6 bases had no gene match. CDR1 and CDR2 (germline): MGHDK, SYGVNS. The CDR3 is 13 residues long. CDR3 amino acids: CASSDQAGGKAFF. The CDR3 DNA is TGTGCCAGCAGTGATCAGGCAGGGGGCAAAGCTTTCTTT.